This paragraph reports one T cell receptor (beta chain). The antigen remains unidentified. The source of the sample is a study of T-cell memory formation after mild COVID-19. Study details: TCR clusters were mostly donor specific. Study results and limitations: Most CD4+ clones that shrank were in CM and EM, while CD8+ ones turned up in EMRA.

Libraries for TCRalpha and TCRbeta carried sample barcodes and unique molecular identifiers via 5'RACE. TCRdb processed the 5' RACE reads anew with MiXCR; each CDR3 protein has one entry. Of 150,000 to 200,000 distinct CDR3 sequences listed, less than 20% were seen once; the top ten hold roughly 3.8%. The CDR3 is 13 amino acids. Trimming took off 5 bases at V and 0 bases at J, with 8 bases between the two ends. The germline V gene has CDR1 MNHEY and CDR2 SMNVEV (reference sequence). Sequenced input: PBMCs or a T cell subset sorted from them (not recorded which). The V call is TRBV27, the J call TRBJ2-7; D gene ambiguous. The clonotype comes from a man between 18 and 35 years old who had mild COVID-19 (a few samples of this study predate the infection). Cell type and time point are not known. The CDR3 DNA follows: TGTGCCAGCAGTATGGGCCTCTCCTACGAGCAGTACTTC. Encoded protein: CASSMGLSYEQYF.